This T cell receptor beta chain was found in a study of T-cell reconstitution after alpha-beta-depleted transplantation in children. The V gene's germline CDR1 is SGHRS and CDR2 YFSETQ. The CDR3 is 16 residues long. Germline trimming cut 0 bases from V and 3 bases from J; bases unmatched to any gene: 8. As it was prepared, the TCRbeta library received unique molecular identifiers. MiXCR, applied by TCRdb to the PCR reads, yields one record per CDR3 protein. The sample includes 800,000 to 1,000,000 distinct CDR3 sequences, around 30% of them seen just once. Sample: PBMCs, mostly from graft donor cells, taken 360 days after TCRalphabeta/CD19-depleted stem cell transplant. The receptor's source is a boy under two years old who had a stem cell transplant for SCID, so the T cells may come from the graft donor. V is TRBV5-1 and J is TRBJ1-2, with 7 bases that match TRBD1. CDR3 protein: CASSLGQGFSDYGYTF. CDR3 DNA sequence: TGCGCCAGCAGCTTGGGACAGGGCTTTTCTGACTATGGCTACACCTTC.